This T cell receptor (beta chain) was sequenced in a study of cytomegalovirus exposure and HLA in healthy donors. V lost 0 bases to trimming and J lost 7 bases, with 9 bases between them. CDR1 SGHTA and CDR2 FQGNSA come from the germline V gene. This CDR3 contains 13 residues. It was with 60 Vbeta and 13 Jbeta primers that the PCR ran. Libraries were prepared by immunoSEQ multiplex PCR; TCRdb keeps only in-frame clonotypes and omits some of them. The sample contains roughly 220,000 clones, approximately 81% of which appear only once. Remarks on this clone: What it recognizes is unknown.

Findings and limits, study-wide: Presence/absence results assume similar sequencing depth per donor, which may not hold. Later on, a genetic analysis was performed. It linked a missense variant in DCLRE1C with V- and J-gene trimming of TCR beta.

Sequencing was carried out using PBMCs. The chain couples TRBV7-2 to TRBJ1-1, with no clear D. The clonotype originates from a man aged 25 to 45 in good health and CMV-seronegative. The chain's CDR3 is CASSLAGRIEAFF. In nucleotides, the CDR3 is TGTGCCAGCAGCTTAGCGGGCAGGATTGAAGCTTTCTTT.